This entry features one TCR beta chain sequence. This clonotype was observed many times. Its antigen target is currently unknown. The sample holds no much larger clone one base away, and base qualities are not on file. The data were obtained in a study of human T cells and chemical hapten exposure (dated by TCRdb to about 2021). Looking at the study overall: For sensitization, 2% DPC in acetone was applied to a roughly 2 cm by roughly 2 cm area of upper inner arm skin. Throughout the approximately 26-week study period, patients were also given weekly therapeutic DPC doses on the scalp. Patch tests used Finn chambers with 0.01% DPC on the upper back, scored after 6 days by International Contact Dermatitis Research Group standards. Alopecia areata with under or over 50% scalp involvement, alopecia totalis and alopecia universalis were represented in the patient cohort, which was mostly female. Libraries were combined into a pool for sequencing, and differences in TCR yield between samples came mainly from small differences in library volumes within the pool. The study tracked peripheral blood TCR repertoire changes in vivo during primary and secondary sensitization to the hapten diphenylcyclopropenone (DPC) in alopecia patients. Blood samples were taken from patients before sensitization (week 0) and then at 2, 6 and about 24 weeks after DPC sensitization. Blood for TCR sequencing was provided by twenty-nine alopecia patients at one to four time points (pre-sensitization, 2, 6 and 24 weeks).

The sample's time point, from its label and the paper: pre-sensitization, week 0. The intended sense of this specimen's treatment or condition label: therapeutic diphenylcyclopropenone sensitization with weekly scalp DPC. At every patch-test visit, the blood draw took place before the patch test was put on. To be eligible, patients had to be aged 18 to 70, diagnosed with alopecia and judged suitable for DPC therapy, while pregnant patients were excluded. Total RNA was isolated from unfractionated whole blood collected in Tempus Blood RNA tubes. The library was produced with RACE. The sequencer listed for this sample is NextSeq 500. Library preparation attached unique molecular identifiers to individual cDNA molecules for quantitative, reproducible TCR counting. Each blood RNA sample was used to sequence both TCR alpha and TCR beta chains. The source study handled its data this way. Samples had a median of around 92,000 TCRs, with a range from roughly 23,224 to 750,000. V, J and CDR3 annotation of the TCR reads was performed with the Decombinator software suite. For PS versus PT1 abundance plots, all samples were subsampled to the same number of TCRs (28,000). TCRs were defined as expanded if absent before sensitization and observed at least eight times at the 2-week time point. TCRdb trimmed public reads at Q25 via fastp, called clones via MiXCR and kept in-frame beta chains. Identical CDR3 proteins give one entry, which carries the most common genes and DNA. These V and J calls rely on TCRdb rather than the paper's analysis. The sample records some 360,000 distinct CDR3 sequences, 5.1% of which are singletons. Just over 2.5% of the sample comes from the top ten.

What the study reported, not specific to this receptor: Patch test score was positively correlated with the number of PT1 expanded TCRs, with significance at thresholds 8, 16 and 32 but not at 4. Because every patient had alopecia, a presumed autoimmune disease, the patients' immune response might differ from that of healthy individuals. After repeated subsampling, changes were observed in the strength of the expansion versus patch-test correlation and in the threshold at which the correlation became significant. DPC sensitization did not change the number of TCRs with a frequency above 1 in 1000, and there was no evidence of changes in global repertoire structure. Significantly more large CDR3 similarity clusters were formed by expanded TCRs than by pre-sensitization or healthy control sets, consistent with antigen-driven responses.

The starting material was whole blood, obtained in connection with sensitization to the hapten diphenylcyclopropenone (DPC). This clonotype was sampled from a woman aged 45-60 years with alopecia areata. Some clones in this sample may be carry-over from other donors' samples.

The CDR3 here reads CASGLRGSGGYTF. The nucleotide sequence reads TGTGCTAGTGGTTTAAGGGGGTCCGGTGGCTACACCTTC. The receptor chain draws on TRBV12-5 and TRBJ1-2; TRBD1 is possibly the D segment (6 matching bases). The CDR3 measures 13 amino acids from cysteine to phenylalanine. CDR3 DNA only is kept here, 39 bases in frame from base 1. The germline V gene supplies CDR1 LGHNT and CDR2 FRNRAP. The V and J ends are trimmed by 3 bases and 7 bases, leaving 12 bases between them.